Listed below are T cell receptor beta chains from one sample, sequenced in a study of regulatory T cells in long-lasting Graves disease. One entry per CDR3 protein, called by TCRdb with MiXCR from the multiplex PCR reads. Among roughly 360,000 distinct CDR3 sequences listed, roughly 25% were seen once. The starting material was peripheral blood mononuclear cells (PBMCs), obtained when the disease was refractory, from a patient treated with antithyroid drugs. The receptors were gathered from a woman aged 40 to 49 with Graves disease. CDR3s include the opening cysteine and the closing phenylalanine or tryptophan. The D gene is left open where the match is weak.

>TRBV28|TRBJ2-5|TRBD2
CASSLTSGRWETQYF
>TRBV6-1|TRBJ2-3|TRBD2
CASSPGLVDTQYF
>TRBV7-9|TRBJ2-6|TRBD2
CASSTSDSSGANVLTF
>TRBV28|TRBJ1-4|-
CASSPYVTTNEKLFF
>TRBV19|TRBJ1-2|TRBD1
CASSTPGTANNYGYTF
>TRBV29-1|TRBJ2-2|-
CSVEATHTGELFF
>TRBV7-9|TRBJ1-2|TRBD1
CASSDGQGGYGYTF
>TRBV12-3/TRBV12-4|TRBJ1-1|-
CASSPPGAEAFF
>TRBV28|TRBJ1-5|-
CASSLLVGGGNQPQHF
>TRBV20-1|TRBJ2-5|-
CSARMEGGETQYF
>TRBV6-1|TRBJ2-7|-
CASSNRVGEQYF
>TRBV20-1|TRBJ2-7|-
CSARGWRDSYEQYF
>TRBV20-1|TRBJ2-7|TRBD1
CSADRDRGHEQYF
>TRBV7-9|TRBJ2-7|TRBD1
CASSGYRGHLEEQYF
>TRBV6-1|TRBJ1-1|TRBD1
CASSRQGAINTEAFF
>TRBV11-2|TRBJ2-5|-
CASSFSAAGLQETQYF
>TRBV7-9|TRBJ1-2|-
CASSLGHLYGYTF
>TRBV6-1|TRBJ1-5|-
CASSDWGHSNQPQHF
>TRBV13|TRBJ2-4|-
CASSLRLVKNIQYF
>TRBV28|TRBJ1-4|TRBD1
CASRKPGTGDEKLFF
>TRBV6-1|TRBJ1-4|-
CASSPKGLWYEKLFF
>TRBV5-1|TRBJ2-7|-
CASSYTDSSYEQYF
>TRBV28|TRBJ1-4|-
CASSLGDFGQGNEKLLF
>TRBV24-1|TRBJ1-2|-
CATSDRGAGYTF
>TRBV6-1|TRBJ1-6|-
CASSEWNAYGDSPLHF
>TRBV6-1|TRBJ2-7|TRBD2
CASEREGLHEQYF
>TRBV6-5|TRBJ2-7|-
CASSYGGGGYEQYF